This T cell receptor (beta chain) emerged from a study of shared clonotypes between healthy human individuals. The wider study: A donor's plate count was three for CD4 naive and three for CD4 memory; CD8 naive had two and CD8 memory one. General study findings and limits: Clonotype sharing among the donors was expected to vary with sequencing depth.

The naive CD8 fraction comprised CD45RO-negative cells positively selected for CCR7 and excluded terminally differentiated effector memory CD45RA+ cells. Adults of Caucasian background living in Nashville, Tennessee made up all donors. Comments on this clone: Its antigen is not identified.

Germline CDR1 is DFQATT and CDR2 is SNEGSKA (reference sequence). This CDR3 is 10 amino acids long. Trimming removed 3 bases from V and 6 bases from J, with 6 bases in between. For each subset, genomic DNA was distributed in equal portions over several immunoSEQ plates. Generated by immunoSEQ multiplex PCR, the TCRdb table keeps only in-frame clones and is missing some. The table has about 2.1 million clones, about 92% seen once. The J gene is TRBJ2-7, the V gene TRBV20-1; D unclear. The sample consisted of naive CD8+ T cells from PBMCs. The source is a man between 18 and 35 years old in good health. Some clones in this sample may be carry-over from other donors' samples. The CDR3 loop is CSARKREQYF. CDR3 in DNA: TGCAGTGCTAGGAAGCGCGAGCAGTACTTC.